This entry concerns a single T cell receptor beta chain. Genomic DNA, serving as template, underwent TCR beta VDJ and CDR3 profiling. TCRdb reprocessed the reads with MiXCR, giving one entry per CDR3 protein. The sample has 95,000 to 150,000 distinct CDR3 sequences; about 40% are singletons. Deletions cut 0 bases from V and 3 bases from J, with 5 bases between. The CDR3 is made up of 13 amino acids. Germline CDR1 and CDR2: LNHDA and SQIVND (reference sequence). This sample stems from a study of CD8+CD57+ T cells in acquired aplastic anemia. It was patients with CD8+CD57+ cell expansion by flow cytometry who were chosen for sequencing. With no exception, the patients had severe acquired aplastic anemia.

V usage is TRBV19 and J usage is TRBJ1-2; D remains unclear. Sequenced input: sorted CD4+, CD8+, or CD8+CD57+ T cells (not recorded which) from PBMCs. This TCR came from a human donor with aplastic anemia. CDR3 in amino acids: CASSIDRDYGYTF. In nucleotides, the CDR3 is TGTGCCAGTAGTATAGATAGGGACTATGGCTACACCTTC.